This T cell receptor beta chain is from a study of T cell changes during pregnancy in multiple sclerosis. The method was immunoSEQ multiplex PCR; TCRdb's version includes in-frame clones alone and lacks a portion of them. The table includes about 56,000 clones, around 90% detected once. The germline gives CDR1 ENHRY, CDR2 SYGVKD. The CDR3 loop spans 16 amino acids. V lost 0 bases and J 4 bases, leaving 15 bases between the germline ends. The chain couples TRBV10-3 to TRBJ1-2; D unclear. The origin of this receptor is a female donor with multiple sclerosis, enrolled in a pregnancy study. The specimen was CD4+ T cells from peripheral blood mononuclear cells, collected in the third trimester of pregnancy. CDR3 DNA: TGTGCCATCAGTGAGTCAAGGTCCAGCGTCGGCTATGGCTACACCTTC. Residues: CAISESRSSVGYGYTF.